The following is a T cell receptor beta chain sequence with its context. Antigen: not known. The record originates from a study of cytomegalovirus exposure and HLA in healthy donors. The CDR3 is made up of 20 amino acids. The V segment lost 0 bases and the J segment 5 bases; nucleotides outside the gene matches: 21. Germline CDR1 and CDR2: LGHNA and YSLEER. The PCR had 60 Vbeta and 13 Jbeta primers. The table came from immunoSEQ multiplex PCR; TCRdb's copy has only in-frame clones and leaves some out. The table includes around 140,000 clones, approximately 83% detected once. Study observations and caveats: The sole available immune exposure information was CMV serostatus.

The receptor was isolated from a male donor in good health and CMV-seronegative. The chain employs TRBV4-3 and TRBJ2-7; TRBD2 agrees at 8 bases. Sequences were obtained from PBMCs. The DNA for the CDR3 is TGCGCCAGCAGCCAAGATTTCGCAGAGGGAGCGGGAGAGGCGAAGGACGAGCAGTACTTC. Protein: CASSQDFAEGAGEAKDEQYF.